This T cell receptor beta chain stems from a study of vaccination and CD4 T cells after COVID-19. Across the whole study: Participants were vaccinated with two doses, given as either BNT162b2 or mRNA-1273 vaccine. Post-COVID draws followed diagnosis by a median roughly 99 days (range 35 to 161).

Germline loops: CDR1 SGHTA, CDR2 FQGNSA. V lost 3 bases and J lost 1; bases outside the gene matches: 10. This CDR3 has 18 amino acids. This clonotype was detected only a few times. Its antigen is currently unknown. As to treatment: roughly 10-day PBMC culture with coronavirus spike peptide pools or control peptides (ViraFEST assay). Cultured CD4+ T cells had their DNA profiled by the Oncomine TCR Beta short-read assay. TCRdb reprocessed the PCR reads with MiXCR, giving one entry per CDR3 protein. The sample shows 8,000 to 9,500 distinct CDR3 sequences, 55% to 70% of them seen only once. The origin of this receptor is a human donor with COVID-19. This chain connects TRBV7-2 to TRBJ1-5; TRBD1 aligns across 9 bases. The sequencing here drew on cultured CD4+ T cells from blood, taken after SARS-CoV-2 vaccination. Written as DNA, the CDR3 is TGTGCCAGCAGCTTGCGGACAGGGGCTTACGAGAGCAATCAGCCCCAGCATTTT. This codes for CASSLRTGAYESNQPQHF.